A selection of T cell receptor beta chains follows, all from one sample in a study of cytomegalovirus exposure and HLA in healthy donors. Only in-frame clones appear in the TCRdb table, and some are missing; sequencing was by immunoSEQ multiplex PCR. The profile covers about 110,000 clones, with approximately 96% appearing a single time and 0.67% taken by the ten largest. Material for sequencing was PBMCs. All receptors come from a young woman in good health and CMV-seronegative. Both conserved end residues are part of each CDR3. Each record gives: V gene, D gene, clone size, J gene, CDR3 protein, CDR3 DNA. The D gene is left open where the match is weak. Size is omitted from some rows. Given values are once, few, many or a class for expanded clones.

V gene: TRBV28
D gene: TRBD1
clone size: NA
J gene: TRBJ1-2
CDR3 protein: CASSKTDRGGYGYTF
CDR3 DNA: TGTGCCAGCAGCAAAACTGACAGGGGAGGTTATGGCTACACCTTC

V gene: TRBV28
D gene: TRBD2
clone size: NA
J gene: TRBJ2-7
CDR3 protein: CASSSPPGGEGYEQYF
CDR3 DNA: TGTGCCAGCAGTTCCCCGCCGGGGGGGGAAGGCTACGAGCAGTACTTC

V gene: TRBV5-4
D gene: NA
clone size: NA
J gene: TRBJ1-2
CDR3 protein: CASSHNSHYGYTF
CDR3 DNA: TGTGCCAGCAGCCACAACAGCCACTATGGCTACACCTTC

V gene: TRBV28
D gene: TRBD1
clone size: NA
J gene: TRBJ1-4
CDR3 protein: CASSLLAGGNEKLFF
CDR3 DNA: TGTGCCAGCAGTTTACTCGCAGGGGGTAATGAAAAACTGTTTTTT

V gene: TRBV10-3
D gene: TRBD2
clone size: NA
J gene: TRBJ2-5
CDR3 protein: CAISRGGWEETQYF
CDR3 DNA: TGTGCCATCTCCCGGGGGGGCTGGGAAGAGACCCAGTACTTC

V gene: TRBV28
D gene: TRBD1
clone size: NA
J gene: TRBJ1-6
CDR3 protein: CASSLIQGSSYNSPLHF
CDR3 DNA: TGTGCCAGCAGTCTCATACAGGGGAGCTCCTATAATTCACCCCTCCACTTT

V gene: TRBV5-1
D gene: NA
clone size: NA
J gene: TRBJ2-7
CDR3 protein: CASSLALQGYEQYF
CDR3 DNA: TGCGCCAGCAGCTTGGCCTTGCAGGGCTACGAGCAGTACTTC

V gene: TRBV6-6
D gene: TRBD1
clone size: NA
J gene: TRBJ1-2
CDR3 protein: CASTSGRTGYGYTF
CDR3 DNA: TGTGCCAGCACCTCCGGACGGACAGGGTATGGCTACACCTTC

V gene: TRBV5-4
D gene: TRBD1
clone size: NA
J gene: TRBJ1-2
CDR3 protein: CASSSDRAGGYTF
CDR3 DNA: TGTGCCAGCAGCTCGGACAGGGCGGGGGGCTACACCTTC

V gene: TRBV5-1
D gene: TRBD1
clone size: NA
J gene: TRBJ2-5
CDR3 protein: CASSLANRGYQETQYF
CDR3 DNA: TGCGCCAGCAGCTTGGCAAACAGGGGTTACCAAGAGACCCAGTACTTC

V gene: TRBV7-2
D gene: TRBD1
clone size: NA
J gene: TRBJ2-5
CDR3 protein: CASSLGPGQQETQYF
CDR3 DNA: TGTGCCAGCAGCTTAGGACCGGGACAGCAAGAGACCCAGTACTTC

V gene: TRBV5-1
D gene: TRBD1
clone size: NA
J gene: TRBJ2-5
CDR3 protein: CASRQTGHETQYF
CDR3 DNA: TGCGCCAGCAGACAGACAGGGCACGAGACCCAGTACTTC

V gene: TRBV28
D gene: TRBD1
clone size: NA
J gene: TRBJ1-1
CDR3 protein: CASRGDRGRKEAFF
CDR3 DNA: TGTGCCAGCAGAGGGGACAGGGGGCGCAAAGAAGCTTTCTTT

V gene: TRBV6-6
D gene: NA
clone size: NA
J gene: TRBJ1-1
CDR3 protein: CASSYSGATEAFF
CDR3 DNA: TGTGCCAGCAGTTACTCAGGGGCCACTGAAGCTTTCTTT

V gene: TRBV7-9
D gene: NA
clone size: NA
J gene: TRBJ1-4
CDR3 protein: CASTYRGGSDEKLFF
CDR3 DNA: TGTGCCAGCACCTATAGGGGGGGCTCGGATGAAAAACTGTTTTTT

V gene: TRBV7-9
D gene: NA
clone size: NA
J gene: TRBJ1-4
CDR3 protein: CASSFVGVDSEKLFF
CDR3 DNA: TGTGCCAGCAGCTTCGTCGGGGTTGATAGTGAAAAACTGTTTTTT

V gene: TRBV6-5
D gene: TRBD1
clone size: NA
J gene: TRBJ1-1
CDR3 protein: CASSLGQGATEAFF
CDR3 DNA: TGTGCCAGCAGTTTGGGACAGGGGGCGACTGAAGCTTTCTTT

V gene: TRBV2
D gene: NA
clone size: NA
J gene: TRBJ1-5
CDR3 protein: CASSGEDLSNQPQHF
CDR3 DNA: TGTGCCAGCAGTGGGGAGGATTTGAGCAATCAGCCCCAGCATTTT

V gene: TRBV6-5
D gene: NA
clone size: NA
J gene: TRBJ2-7
CDR3 protein: CASSQGPYEQYF
CDR3 DNA: TGTGCCAGCAGTCAGGGTCCCTACGAGCAGTACTTC

V gene: TRBV4-1
D gene: NA
clone size: once
J gene: TRBJ2-5
CDR3 protein: CASSQVSFTAGIETQYF
CDR3 DNA: TGCGCCAGCAGCCAAGTTTCCTTTACTGCAGGGATAGAGACCCAGTACTTC

V gene: TRBV6-5
D gene: TRBD1
clone size: NA
J gene: TRBJ1-4
CDR3 protein: CASSFRGYSNEKLFF
CDR3 DNA: TGTGCCAGCAGCTTCAGGGGGTATAGTAATGAAAAACTGTTTTTT

V gene: TRBV2
D gene: NA
clone size: NA
J gene: TRBJ2-3
CDR3 protein: CASSVDSDTQYF
CDR3 DNA: TGTGCCAGCAGTGTGGACTCCGATACGCAGTATTTT

V gene: TRBV9
D gene: TRBD2
clone size: NA
J gene: TRBJ2-1
CDR3 protein: CASSVLRGGYNEQFF
CDR3 DNA: TGTGCCAGCAGCGTTCTACGCGGGGGGTACAATGAGCAGTTCTTC

V gene: TRBV5-4
D gene: NA
clone size: NA
J gene: TRBJ2-1
CDR3 protein: CASSPSFVAGNDEQFF
CDR3 DNA: TGTGCCAGCAGCCCGTCTTTCGTGGCAGGGAACGATGAGCAGTTCTTC

V gene: TRBV6-6
D gene: NA
clone size: NA
J gene: TRBJ2-1
CDR3 protein: CASSYSSRAEGNEQFF
CDR3 DNA: TGTGCCAGCAGTTACTCGAGTCGAGCGGAGGGCAATGAGCAGTTCTTC

V gene: TRBV2
D gene: NA
clone size: NA
J gene: TRBJ1-6
CDR3 protein: CASSDWGLENSPLHF
CDR3 DNA: TGTGCCAGCAGTGATTGGGGACTCGAGAATTCACCCCTCCACTTT

V gene: TRBV7-9
D gene: TRBD1
clone size: NA
J gene: TRBJ1-4
CDR3 protein: CASSPHRGTGGQEKLFF
CDR3 DNA: TGTGCCAGCAGCCCTCATAGGGGGACAGGGGGACAGGAAAAACTGTTTTTT

V gene: TRBV11-3
D gene: TRBD1
clone size: NA
J gene: TRBJ2-7
CDR3 protein: CASSLAPGTGGVEQYF
CDR3 DNA: TGTGCCAGCAGCTTAGCCCCCGGGACAGGGGGCGTCGAGCAGTACTTC

V gene: TRBV27
D gene: NA
clone size: NA
J gene: TRBJ1-2
CDR3 protein: CASSLSAAGLSYGYTF
CDR3 DNA: TGTGCCAGCAGTTTATCGGCGGCCGGCCTGTCTTATGGCTACACCTTC

V gene: TRBV4-1
D gene: NA
clone size: NA
J gene: TRBJ1-2
CDR3 protein: CASSQGALQSSSNYGYTF
CDR3 DNA: TGCGCCAGCAGCCAAGGCGCCCTACAGAGCTCGTCTAACTATGGCTACACCTTC

V gene: TRBV6-1
D gene: TRBD1
clone size: NA
J gene: TRBJ2-7
CDR3 protein: CASSGGTGAREQYF
CDR3 DNA: TGTGCCAGCAGCGGCGGGACAGGGGCTAGGGAGCAGTACTTC

V gene: TRBV27
D gene: NA
clone size: NA
J gene: TRBJ1-3
CDR3 protein: CASSPLPGNTIYF
CDR3 DNA: TGTGCCAGCAGTCCCCTCCCGGGAAACACCATATATTTT

V gene: TRBV7-3
D gene: NA
clone size: NA
J gene: TRBJ2-5
CDR3 protein: CASSLTRGTKTQYF
CDR3 DNA: TGTGCCAGCAGCTTAACGAGGGGGACGAAGACCCAGTACTTC

V gene: TRBV28
D gene: NA
clone size: NA
J gene: TRBJ1-5
CDR3 protein: CASSLLGSGMGNQPQHF
CDR3 DNA: TGTGCCAGCAGTTTATTGGGCAGTGGTATGGGCAATCAGCCCCAGCATTTT

V gene: TRBV2
D gene: NA
clone size: NA
J gene: TRBJ1-3
CDR3 protein: CASSEQGLSGNTIYF
CDR3 DNA: TGTGCCAGCAGTGAACAGGGTCTATCTGGAAACACCATATATTTT

V gene: TRBV6-1
D gene: TRBD2
clone size: NA
J gene: TRBJ2-2
CDR3 protein: CASTLLRGGTGELFF
CDR3 DNA: TGTGCCAGCACGCTCCTCCGGGGGGGGACCGGGGAGCTGTTTTTT

V gene: TRBV5-4
D gene: TRBD2
clone size: NA
J gene: TRBJ2-7
CDR3 protein: CASSSGTTPYEQYF
CDR3 DNA: TGTGCCAGCAGCTCCGGGACTACCCCCTACGAGCAGTACTTC

V gene: TRBV21-1
D gene: NA
clone size: NA
J gene: TRBJ2-3
CDR3 protein: CASSKGTGGTDTQYF
CDR3 DNA: TGTGCCAGCAGCAAAGGGACAGGGGGGACAGATACGCAGTATTTT

V gene: TRBV7-2
D gene: TRBD1
clone size: once
J gene: TRBJ2-7
CDR3 protein: CASSSYGTGAYEQYF
CDR3 DNA: TGTGCCAGCAGCTCCTACGGGACAGGGGCCTACGAGCAGTACTTC

V gene: TRBV28
D gene: TRBD2
clone size: NA
J gene: TRBJ2-2
CDR3 protein: CASSPGGRDTGELFF
CDR3 DNA: TGTGCCAGCAGCCCTGGCGGGAGGGACACCGGGGAGCTGTTTTTT

V gene: TRBV9
D gene: TRBD1
clone size: NA
J gene: TRBJ1-4
CDR3 protein: CASSVLGTGGAGEKLFF
CDR3 DNA: TGTGCCAGCAGCGTCCTGGGGACAGGGGGCGCGGGTGAAAAACTGTTTTTT

V gene: TRBV10-3
D gene: TRBD2
clone size: NA
J gene: TRBJ2-7
CDR3 protein: CAIRETSGSSYEQYF
CDR3 DNA: TGTGCCATCAGGGAAACTAGCGGAAGCTCCTACGAGCAGTACTTC

V gene: TRBV29-1
D gene: NA
clone size: NA
J gene: TRBJ2-7
CDR3 protein: CSIPLGAGPHEQYF
CDR3 DNA: TGCAGCATTCCTCTGGGGGCAGGGCCTCACGAGCAGTACTTC

V gene: TRBV6-1
D gene: NA
clone size: NA
J gene: TRBJ2-7
CDR3 protein: CASSTGPTYEQYF
CDR3 DNA: TGTGCCAGCAGTACAGGCCCAACCTACGAGCAGTACTTC

V gene: TRBV6-1
D gene: NA
clone size: once
J gene: TRBJ1-2
CDR3 protein: CASTVGVQYGYTF
CDR3 DNA: TGTGCCAGCACCGTCGGGGTGCAATATGGCTACACCTTC

V gene: TRBV5-5
D gene: TRBD1
clone size: NA
J gene: TRBJ2-5
CDR3 protein: CASRPNRGRQETQYF
CDR3 DNA: TGTGCCAGCAGACCCAACAGGGGTCGCCAAGAGACCCAGTACTTC

V gene: TRBV27
D gene: NA
clone size: once
J gene: TRBJ2-7
CDR3 protein: CASSLDEDEQYF
CDR3 DNA: TGTGCCAGCAGTTTAGACGAGGACGAGCAGTACTTC

V gene: TRBV15
D gene: TRBD1
clone size: NA
J gene: TRBJ2-7
CDR3 protein: CATSRLDRDTYEQYF
CDR3 DNA: TGTGCCACCAGCAGACTCGACAGGGACACCTACGAGCAGTACTTC

V gene: TRBV9
D gene: NA
clone size: NA
J gene: TRBJ1-3
CDR3 protein: CASSGHYSGNTIYF
CDR3 DNA: TGTGCCAGCAGCGGACATTACTCTGGAAACACCATATATTTT

V gene: TRBV10-3
D gene: TRBD1
clone size: NA
J gene: TRBJ1-1
CDR3 protein: CAIRVRDRGQNTEAFF
CDR3 DNA: TGTGCCATCAGAGTCCGGGACAGGGGCCAGAACACTGAAGCTTTCTTT

V gene: TRBV5-1
D gene: NA
clone size: NA
J gene: TRBJ1-1
CDR3 protein: CASRRDTRNTEAFF
CDR3 DNA: TGCGCCAGCAGAAGAGACACCCGGAACACTGAAGCTTTCTTT

V gene: TRBV28
D gene: NA
clone size: NA
J gene: TRBJ1-5
CDR3 protein: CASSFAGDQPQHF
CDR3 DNA: TGTGCCAGCAGTTTCGCAGGGGATCAGCCCCAGCATTTT